This T cell receptor beta chain is drawn from a study of cytomegalovirus exposure and HLA in healthy donors. A remark on this clone: Antigen unknown.

The CDR3 is 16 residues long. V lost 2 bases, J lost 5 bases, and 14 bases lay in between. The germline V gene has CDR1 SGHRS and CDR2 YFSETQ. Study conclusions and caveats: A link between a missense DCLRE1C variant and TCR beta V- and J-gene trimming emerged from a later analysis. Cytomegalovirus association was listed for about 150 TCR beta chains.

The PCR contained 60 Vbeta and 13 Jbeta primers. Measured with immunoSEQ multiplex PCR; TCRdb has only the in-frame clones, and not every one. In the table there are about 160,000 clones, around 80% of which are singletons. Sample: PBMCs. The gene calls are TRBV5-1 and TRBJ1-6, with a possible D match to TRBD1 (5 bases). The source is a man aged 35 to 55 in good health and CMV-seronegative. CDR3 residues: CASSFLGAGDNSPLHF. The CDR3, as DNA: TGCGCCAGCAGCTTCCTAGGTGCGGGGGATAATTCACCCCTCCACTTT.